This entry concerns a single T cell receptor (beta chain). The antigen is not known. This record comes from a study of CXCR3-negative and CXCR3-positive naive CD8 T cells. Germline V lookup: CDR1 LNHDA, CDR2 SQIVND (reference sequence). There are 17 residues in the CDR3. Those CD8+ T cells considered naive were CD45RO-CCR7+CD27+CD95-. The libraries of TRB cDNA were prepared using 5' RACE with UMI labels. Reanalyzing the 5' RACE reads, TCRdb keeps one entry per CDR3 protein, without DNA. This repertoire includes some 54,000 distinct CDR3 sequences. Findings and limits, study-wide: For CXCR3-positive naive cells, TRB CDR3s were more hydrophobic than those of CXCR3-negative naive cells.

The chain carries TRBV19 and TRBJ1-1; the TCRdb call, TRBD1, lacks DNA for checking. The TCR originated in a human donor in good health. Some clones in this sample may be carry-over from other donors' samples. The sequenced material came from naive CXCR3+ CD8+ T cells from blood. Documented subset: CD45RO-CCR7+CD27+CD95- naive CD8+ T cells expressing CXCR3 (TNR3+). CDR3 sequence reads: CASTSSPVDWGQVRAFF. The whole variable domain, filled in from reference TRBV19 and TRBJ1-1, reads DGGITQSPKYLFRKEGQNVTLSCEQNLNHDAMYWYRQDPGQGLRLIYYSQIVNDFQKGDIAEGYSVSREKKESFPLTVTSAQKNPTAFYLCASTSSPVDWGQVRAFFGQGTRLTVV.